The present TCR beta chain was sequenced within a study of shared clonotypes between healthy human individuals. Findings of the study overall: Naive CD4 clonotypes overlapped across a few donors at about 5.2%. Researchers sampled only blood; tissue repertoires likely differ. Across subsets, estimated richness was generally greater for naive than for memory populations.

As for this clone: Antigen specificity is unknown.

CDR1 is SNHLY, CDR2 FYNNEI, per germline. CDR3 length equals 14 residues. V trimming: 8 bases; J trimming: 4 bases; junction bases outside the gene matches: 3. Measured with immunoSEQ multiplex PCR; TCRdb has only the in-frame clones, and not every one. This table holds about a million clones, about 70% found once. V is TRBV2 and J is TRBJ2-2; 11 nucleotides line up with TRBD2. The clonotype comes from a man younger than 35 in good health. Sequences were obtained from memory CD4+ T cells sorted from blood. Stated subset: CD45RA-negative fraction. CDR3 in amino acids: CASVLAGATGELFF. The DNA for the CDR3 is TGTGCCAGCGTACTAGCGGGGGCCACCGGGGAGCTGTTTTTT.